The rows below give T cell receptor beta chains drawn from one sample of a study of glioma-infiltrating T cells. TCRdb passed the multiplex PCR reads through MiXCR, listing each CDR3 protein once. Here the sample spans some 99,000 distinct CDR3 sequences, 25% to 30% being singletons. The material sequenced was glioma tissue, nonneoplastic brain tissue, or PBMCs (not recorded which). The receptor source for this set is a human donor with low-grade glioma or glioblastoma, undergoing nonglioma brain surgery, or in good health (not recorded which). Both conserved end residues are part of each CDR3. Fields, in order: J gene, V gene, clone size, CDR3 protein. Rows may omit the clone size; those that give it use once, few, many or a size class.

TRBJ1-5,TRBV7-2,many,CASSHSQGDQPQHF
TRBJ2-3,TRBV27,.,CASSLSGGQVLDTQYF
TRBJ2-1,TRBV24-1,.,CATATSYGDNNEFF
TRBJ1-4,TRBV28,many,CASSLGAVNEKLFF
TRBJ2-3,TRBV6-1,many,CASSFSGGARDTQYF
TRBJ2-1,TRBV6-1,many,CASSISRDSYNEQFF
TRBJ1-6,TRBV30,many,CAWRDTRNSPLHF
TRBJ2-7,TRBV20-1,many,CSAFAGTGASYEQYF
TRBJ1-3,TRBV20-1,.,CSAPRSYGNTIYF
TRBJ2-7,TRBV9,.,CASSTRQGSYEQYF
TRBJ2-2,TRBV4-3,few,CASSQDFLGAGGELFF
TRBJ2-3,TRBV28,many,CASIGWLGVTDTQYF
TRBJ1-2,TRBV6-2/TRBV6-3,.,CASSFVRASYGYSF
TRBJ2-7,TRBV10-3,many,CAISEWLAGGYEQYF
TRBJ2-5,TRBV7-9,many,CASSWGSGKETQYF
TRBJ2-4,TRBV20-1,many,CSARDPNRGRGSIQYF
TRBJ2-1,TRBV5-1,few,CASSRVAGPADEQFF
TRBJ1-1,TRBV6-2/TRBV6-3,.,CASSGTSAGNTEALF
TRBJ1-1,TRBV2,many,CASRTTGQTEAFF
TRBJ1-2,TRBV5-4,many,CASSLKGAARLYGYTF
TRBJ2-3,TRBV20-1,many,CSAHTGVSGRLGADTQYF
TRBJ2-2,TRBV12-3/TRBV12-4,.,CASSLAGTSNTGELFF
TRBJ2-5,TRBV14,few,CASSVTMEYQETQYF
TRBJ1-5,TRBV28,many,CASSYLAQPQHF
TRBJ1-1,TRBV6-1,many,CASSGTSAGNTEAFF
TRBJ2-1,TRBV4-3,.,CASSHGQTYNEQFF